The rows below give T cell receptor beta chains drawn from one sample of a study of identical twins. TCRdb redid the calling of the 5' RACE reads with MiXCR, one entry per CDR3 protein. The sample yields some 730,000 distinct CDR3 sequences, 15% to 20% seen once. These records were also assigned to another study, of T cells expressing NK-cell markers.

The sample comprised PBMCs. All receptors derive from a woman younger than 30 in good health. CDR3s include the opening cysteine and the closing phenylalanine or tryptophan. D genes are given only for firm matches. Size tells how often a clone was seen (once, few, many) or the class of an expanded clone, and some rows leave it out.

clone_size d_call v_call cdr3_aa
few . TRBV24-1 CATSDARGPGNEQFF
. . TRBV27 CASGSQGGEQYF
few TRBD2 TRBV29-1 CSVEAGGWNEQFF
few TRBD1 TRBV10-3 CAIAPGTGYTDTQYF
. . TRBV2 CAARLGMAGELFF
few TRBD1 TRBV2 CASSPGQRRSGANVLTF
. TRBD2 TRBV7-6 CASSLRIGSGSDTQYF
few TRBD1 TRBV5-1 CASSGQGQGNEKLFF
. . TRBV29-1 CSGLTNEQFF
. . TRBV12-3/TRBV12-4 CASSFSQNNEQFF
once TRBD2 TRBV7-7 CASSPGLPGTDTQYF
. . TRBV4-3 CASSQDGGNEEAFF
. . TRBV12-3/TRBV12-4 CASSTGPTFTYNEQFF
few . TRBV28 CASSYGGDRNYEQYF
. TRBD2 TRBV7-6 CASSPAGVYNEQFF
few . TRBV12-3/TRBV12-4 CASSSGDFQETQYF
few . TRBV20-1 CSARGRENTEAFF
. . TRBV7-9 CASSSRTTNEKLFF
few . TRBV5-4 CASSLATNGDTQYF
. TRBD2 TRBV18 CASSPRRASGNEQFF
few . TRBV10-3 CAIRDGNQPQHF
. TRBD2 TRBV5-1 CASSPGLAGSQRETQYF
. . TRBV7-9 CASSILGFRDTEAFF
. TRBD2 TRBV9 CASSLHPSGSESDTQYF
. TRBD2 TRBV18 CASSSLAGGVNEQFF
many . TRBV5-6 CASSLVDRPSYEQYF
few TRBD1 TRBV20-1 CSARATSRRGQGYNEQFF
. TRBD1 TRBV6-5 CASSYQGGWTEAFF
. . TRBV7-9 CASSLLSDLAGEQYF
many . TRBV5-1 CASSLDPGTMNTEAFF
few . TRBV11-3 CASSLDGGFGELFF
few . TRBV27 CASRRDGAYEQYF
few . TRBV6-2/TRBV6-3 CASSTSDSRYTF
few . TRBV29-1 CSVDLSADTQYF
few . TRBV29-1 CSLRRGSTDTQYF
few TRBD2 TRBV29-1 CSVSESGSGETQYF
many . TRBV7-7 CASSAASAQETQYF
. . TRBV5-5 CASSFTEGFFGANVLTF
few TRBD1 TRBV2 CASEGQGYTEAFF
few . TRBV6-5 CASSYSGFWTEAFF
few TRBD2 TRBV4-3 CASSQGLAGARTDTQYF
many . TRBV20-1 CSPGGGGETQYF
once . TRBV20-1 CSARKQGINSPLHF
. TRBD1 TRBV12-3/TRBV12-4 CASSGQGKTQYF
few . TRBV10-3 CAIGDLAKNIQYF
few . TRBV3-1 CASSQPGTASYEQYF
. . TRBV20-1 CSARDLGGATPNYGYTF
. TRBD1 TRBV25-1 CASSARPGTGGGELFF
few TRBD2 TRBV20-1 CSARGLAGDYNEQFF
. TRBD1 TRBV9 CASSARQGTYGYTF
few TRBD2 TRBV20-1 CSATATSVVSYNEQFF
. . TRBV10-3 CAISRGIGYEQYF
few . TRBV4-3 CASSQSTRGGTDTQYF
. . TRBV19 CASSAEAGNSPLHF
few . TRBV9 CASSGSYRERYNEQFF
. . TRBV7-7 CASSLDVGPLETQYF